A selection of T cell receptor beta chains follows, all from one sample in a study of cytomegalovirus exposure and HLA in healthy donors. Clones were sequenced by immunoSEQ multiplex PCR, and TCRdb holds only the in-frame ones, with some missing. The repertoire consists of about 170,000 clones, with 73% occurring once and the leading ten covering about 5.4%. The specimen was PBMCs. The source of these receptors is a woman between 18 and 30 years old in good health and CMV-seropositive. The CDR3 runs from the conserved cysteine through the conserved F or W. D genes are given only for firm matches. Clone size is given for some rows only: seen once, a few or many times, or a class if the clone is expanded.

j_call | d_call | v_call | clone_size | cdr3_nt | cdr3_aa
TRBJ2-3 | - | TRBV19 | - | TGTGCCAGTAGTATCGAGAGCACAGATACGCAGTATTTT | CASSIESTDTQYF
TRBJ2-7 | TRBD1 | TRBV6-1 | - | TGTGCCAGCAGTGAACAGGGGGTAGGCGAGCAGTACTTC | CASSEQGVGEQYF
TRBJ2-7 | TRBD1 | TRBV18 | - | TGTGCCAGCTCCCTAGACACAGGGGTCCTCATAGAGCAGTACTTC | CASSLDTGVLIEQYF
TRBJ2-3 | TRBD2 | TRBV5-4 | - | TGTGCCAGCAGCTTAGCGGGGTTGAGCACAGATACGCAGTATTTT | CASSLAGLSTDTQYF
TRBJ1-1 | - | TRBV11-3 | - | TGTGCCAGCAGCTTATCAGGGGACACTGAAGCTTTCTTT | CASSLSGDTEAFF
TRBJ2-7 | TRBD2 | TRBV4-3 | - | TGCGCCAGCAGCCAAGAATTAGGGCTAGCGGGGGTCTTACCCCTGGAGCAGTACTTC | CASSQELGLAGVLPLEQYF
TRBJ1-1 | TRBD1 | TRBV7-9 | - | TGTGCCAGCAGCTCACCGACAGGGGACACTGAAGCTTTCTTT | CASSSPTGDTEAFF
TRBJ2-5 | TRBD1 | TRBV2 | - | TGTGCCAGCAGGGGTGGACAGGGCCTACAAGAGACCCAGTACTTC | CASRGGQGLQETQYF
TRBJ2-1 | - | TRBV7-9 | - | TGTGCCAGCAGCCCAGGGAATGAGCAGTTCTTC | CASSPGNEQFF
TRBJ2-7 | TRBD1 | TRBV19 | - | TGTGCCAGTAGTGGTGGACAGGGGGCGAGTGAGCAGTACTTC | CASSGGQGASEQYF
TRBJ2-7 | - | TRBV4-1 | - | TGCGCCAGCAGCCTGTCGGGGGACGAGCAGTACTTC | CASSLSGDEQYF
TRBJ2-1 | - | TRBV7-6 | - | TGTGCCAGCAGCCAACCCCTCAGGGACTCCTACAATGAGCAGTTCTTC | CASSQPLRDSYNEQFF
TRBJ2-7 | TRBD1 | TRBV11-2 | - | TGTGCCAGCAGCTCGACCTGGGACAGGGCTTACGAGCAGTACTTC | CASSSTWDRAYEQYF
TRBJ2-1 | TRBD2 | TRBV27 | - | TGTGCCAGCGGGACTAGCGGGGGTTTCTCCTACAATGAGCAGTTCTTC | CASGTSGGFSYNEQFF
TRBJ2-2 | TRBD1 | TRBV9 | - | TGTGCCAGCAGAATTGAGACAGGGTCGAACACCGGGGAGCTGTTTTTT | CASRIETGSNTGELFF
TRBJ2-3 | - | TRBV6-5 | - | TGTGCCAGCAGTTCCTGGACTAGCACAGATACGCAGTATTTT | CASSSWTSTDTQYF
TRBJ1-2 | - | TRBV21-1 | - | TGTGCCAGCAGCCCCCCTCCTAAAGAAGATGGCTACACCTTC | CASSPPPKEDGYTF
TRBJ2-2 | - | TRBV7-2 | - | TGTGCGTGGGGCGGTGATTCTGGCGGGGAGCTGTTTTTT | CAWGGDSGGELFF
TRBJ1-4 | - | TRBV7-9 | - | TGTGCCAGCAGCTTAGGGAGGGCGGAGGACGAAAAACTGTTTTTT | CASSLGRAEDEKLFF
TRBJ1-5 | TRBD1 | TRBV19 | - | TGTGCCAGTAGTCCGAACGGACAGGGGAGACAGCCCCAGCATTTT | CASSPNGQGRQPQHF
TRBJ1-2 | - | TRBV25-1 | - | TGTGCCAGCAGTGAATCTGGGCCCCGGTCGGACTACACCTTC | CASSESGPRSDYTF
TRBJ2-3 | - | TRBV2 | - | TGTGCCAGCAGTGCGGACAGCGGACGCCATACGCAGTATTTT | CASSADSGRHTQYF
TRBJ2-3 | - | TRBV5-1 | - | TGCGCCAGCAGCTTGGGAGGGACTAGCACAGATACGCAGTATTTT | CASSLGGTSTDTQYF
TRBJ2-1 | - | TRBV5-1 | - | TGCGCCTCAAGTCCAACTACCGGGACACGGTACAATGAGCAGTTCTTC | CASSPTTGTRYNEQFF
TRBJ2-5 | - | TRBV9 | once | TGTGCCAGCAGCGTAGGTCGGGTTGGGGAGACCCAGTACTTC | CASSVGRVGETQYF
TRBJ1-1 | TRBD1 | TRBV30 | - | TGTGCCTGGAGTCCCCACAGGGGGTACCCTGAAGCTTTCTTT | CAWSPHRGYPEAFF